These 2 T cell receptor beta chains were all obtained from the same sample, sequenced in a study of OX40 agonist ivuxolimab in advanced cancers. Using immunoSEQ multiplex PCR, the repertoire was profiled, and TCRdb retains in-frame clones only, with some absent. This table holds 9,500 to 12,000 clones, about 82% found once. The input for sequencing was CD4+ or CD8+ T cells sorted from blood, taken in a trial of the OX40 agonist ivuxolimab. The receptors shown here come from an adult with an advanced solid tumor such as melanoma, head and neck, liver or kidney cancer.

The chain couples TRBV7-9 to TRBJ2-3; TRBD1 might be the D (6 bases). The CDR3 is 14 amino acids. CDR1 is SEHNR and CDR2 is FQNEAQ in the germline V gene (reference sequence). Trimming cost V 6 bases and J 4 bases, with 14 bases left between them. CDR3 loop: CASSLTGFPDTQYF. The DNA for the CDR3 is TGTGCCAGCAGTTTAACAGGGTTTCCAGATACGCAGTATTTT.

The V gene is TRBV28, the J gene TRBJ2-7; 9 bases are shared with TRBD1. After removal of 1 base from V and 4 bases from J, the junction contained 5 bases not matched to a gene. This CDR3 has 15 amino acids. Germline CDR1 and CDR2: MDHEN and SYDVKM. The DNA of the CDR3 is TGTGCCAGCAGTTTATTTTCACAGGGGGCTTACGAGCAGTACTTC. Translated, it gives CASSLFSQGAYEQYF.